A single sample gave rise to the 4 T cell receptor beta chains below, sequenced in a study of PD-L1 blockade in urothelial cancer. This table comes from immunoSEQ multiplex PCR, and its TCRdb copy is limited to in-frame clones, with some not included. The data contain about 1,300 clones, around 40% of them seen just once; the ten biggest clones take up under 9.5%. Specimen: tumor tissue, collected before atezolizumab (anti-PD-L1) treatment. These TCRs come from a man aged 55 to 70 with urothelial cancer.

The chain employs TRBV11-3 and TRBJ2-1; TRBD1 might be the D (6 bases). The V end was cut by 5 bases, the J end by 6 bases, with 14 bases between. The CDR3 loop spans 14 amino acids. Germline CDR1 and CDR2: SGHNT and YENEEA. CDR3 nucleotides: TGTGCCAGCAGCGCGGACAGAAGCGGCAATGAGCAGTTCTTC. It translates to CASSADRSGNEQFF.

The table lists this clone with a few counts. The chain joins TRBV19 to TRBJ1-1; TRBD1 matches 7 bases. Unmatched junction bases numbered 11, after V lost 5 bases and J lost 5 bases. Per germline, CDR1 LNHDA and CDR2 SQIVND (reference sequence). The CDR3 has 15 amino acids. DNA of the CDR3: TGTGCCAGTAGTCCACAACACAGGGGCGAAACTGAAGCTTTCTTT. It codes for CASSPQHRGETEAFF.

This chain uses TRBV11-3 with TRBJ2-3; D remains ambiguous. V was trimmed by 1 base and J by 0 bases, leaving 14 bases between them. CDR1 and CDR2 (germline): SGHNT, YENEEA. The CDR3 has 17 amino acids. CDR3 bases: TGTGCCAGCAGCTTAGTACTTCGGTCAAGGAGCACAGATACGCAGTATTTT. This encodes CASSLVLRSRSTDTQYF.

This clone is deemed large. The chain recombines TRBV11-3 with TRBJ1-2; 8 nucleotides match TRBD1. V was pared by 7 bases and J by 8 bases, with 12 bases of the junction left unmatched. Germline CDR1 SGHNT, CDR2 YENEEA. The CDR3 runs 14 residues. For the CDR3, the DNA is TGTGCCAGCAACAATATCAGGGGGCAGCGGGGCTACACCTTC. Its protein product is CASNNIRGQRGYTF.